This T cell receptor (beta chain) comes out of a study of OX40 agonist ivuxolimab in advanced cancers. Whole-study results and caveats: Dosing at 0.1 to 3.0 mg/kg was accompanied by clonal expansion of CD4+ and CD8+ blood T cells by week 6. At 0.1-3.0 mg/kg, partial responders had clonal expansion among the lowest observed.

There are 15 residues in the CDR3. V trimming: 5 bases; J trimming: 0 bases; junction bases outside the gene matches: 5. Germline V lookup: CDR1 MNHEY, CDR2 SMNVEV (reference sequence). Sequencing used immunoSEQ multiplex PCR; TCRdb keeps in-frame clones, though not all of them. Of about 33,000 clones in the sample, 70% to 85% are singletons; the top ten hold roughly 21%. Blood specimens came from baseline, cycle 4 day 1, and cycle 7 day 1. With regard to this clone: The target antigen is unknown.

Sample: CD4+ or CD8+ T cells sorted from blood, taken in a trial of the OX40 agonist ivuxolimab. The receptor was isolated from an adult with an advanced solid tumor such as melanoma, head and neck, liver or kidney cancer. V and J are TRBV27 and TRBJ2-3, with TRBD1 matching 7 bases. The CDR3 DNA follows: TGTGCCAGCAGTCCGGGACAGAGTAGCACAGATACGCAGTATTTT. The encoded protein is CASSPGQSSTDTQYF.